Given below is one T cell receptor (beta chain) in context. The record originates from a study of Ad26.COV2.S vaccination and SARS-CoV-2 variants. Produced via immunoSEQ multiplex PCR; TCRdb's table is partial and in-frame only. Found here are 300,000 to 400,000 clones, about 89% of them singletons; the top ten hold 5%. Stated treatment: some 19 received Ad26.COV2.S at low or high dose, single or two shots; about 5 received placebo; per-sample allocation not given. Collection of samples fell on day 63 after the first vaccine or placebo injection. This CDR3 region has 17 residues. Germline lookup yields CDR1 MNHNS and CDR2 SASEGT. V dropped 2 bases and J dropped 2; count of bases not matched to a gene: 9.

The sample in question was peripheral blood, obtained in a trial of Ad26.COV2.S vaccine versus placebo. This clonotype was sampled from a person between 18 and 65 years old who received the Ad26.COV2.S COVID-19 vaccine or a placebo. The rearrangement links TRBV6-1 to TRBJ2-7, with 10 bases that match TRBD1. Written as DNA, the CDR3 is TGTGCCAGCAGTGAACGGGGACGGGACAGGGGTACCTACGAGCAGTACTTC. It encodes CASSERGRDRGTYEQYF.